The 7 T cell receptor beta chains in this list originate from one sample, sequenced in a study of blood T cell repertoires in COVID-19. Generated by immunoSEQ multiplex PCR, the TCRdb table keeps only in-frame clones and is missing some. Of 150,000 to 200,000 clones in the sample, about nine tenths were seen once. The sample comprised peripheral blood. These TCRs come from a man in his 70s with acute or convalescent COVID-19.

The rearrangement uses TRBV6-6 and TRBJ1-3; TRBD1 might be the D (5 bases). This CDR3 spans 12 amino acids. The V gene lost 6 bases and the J gene lost 3 bases, with 6 bases spanning the gap. Germline lookup yields CDR1 MNHNY and CDR2 SVGAGI (reference sequence). CDR3 sequence (DNA): TGTGCCAGCAGCCAGGGTGGAAACACCATATATTTT. Protein sequence: CASSQGGNTIYF.

This sequence joins TRBV4-2 and TRBJ1-4, with 7 bases matching TRBD1. The CDR3 spans 17 residues. V lost 3 bases and J lost 0; bases outside the gene matches: 7. Germline CDR1 and CDR2: LGHNA and YNFKEQ. The CDR3 loop is CASSQARDRPTNEKLFF. Written as DNA, the CDR3 is TGTGCCAGCAGCCAGGCGCGGGACAGACCAACTAATGAAAAACTGTTTTTT.

This chain joins TRBV28 and TRBJ1-1, with D possibly being TRBD1 (5 bases). Germline-derived CDR1 and CDR2 are MDHEN and SYDVKM. The CDR3 covers 11 residues. V lost 6 bases and J lost 10, with 12 bases in between. The CDR3 coding sequence is TGTGCCAGCAGCGACAGTTTAAGAGCTTTCTTT. Residues: CASSDSLRAFF.

CDR3 in amino acids: CASSLEGRETQYF. CDR3 DNA sequence: TGTGCCAGCAGCTTAGAGGGCAGGGAGACCCAGTACTTC. This chain links TRBV11-3 with TRBJ2-5; D gene unclear. The germline gives CDR1 SGHNT, CDR2 YENEEA. V was pared by 0 bases and J by 5 bases, with 7 bases between. This CDR3 has 13 residues.

J is TRBJ2-1 and V is TRBV27; a weak D match, TRBD1 (5 bases). Trimming removed 5 bases from V and 4 bases from J, with 21 bases in between. This CDR3 is 17 amino acids long. CDR1 is MNHEY, CDR2 SMNVEV, per germline (reference sequence). The CDR3 DNA reads TGTGCCAGCAGTCCTATGGGGCTAGGCCCCCATTACAATGAGCAGTTCTTC. It translates to CASSPMGLGPHYNEQFF.

The gene calls are TRBV18 and TRBJ1-3, with TRBD1 matching over 8 bases. Germline values: CDR1 KGHSH, CDR2 LQKENI. This CDR3 has 13 residues. The trim removed 5 bases at V and 8 bases at J, leaving 5 bases unmatched. The CDR3 reads CASSTGQGDTIYF. The CDR3 DNA reads TGTGCCAGCTCAACCGGACAGGGTGACACCATATATTTT.

This chain connects TRBV2 to TRBJ1-5; perhaps TRBD1 as D (6 bases). The CDR3 is 13 residues long. Trimming shortened V by 7 bases and J by 4 bases, and 11 bases separated the two germline ends. Germline values: CDR1 SNHLY, CDR2 FYNNEI. The CDR3 coding sequence is TGTGCCAGCATAGGGGGTGGGAATCAGCCCCAGCATTTT. As protein: CASIGGGNQPQHF.